These 3 T cell receptor beta chains originate from one sample sequenced in a study of technical replicates of blood from a few donors. Sequencing was performed with immunoSEQ multiplex PCR; in TCRdb, only in-frame clones are kept and a portion is missing. Of roughly 62,000 clones listed, 85% to 90% are singletons. The sequencing sample was made of PBMCs. All receptors derive from a human donor in good health. Some clones in this sample may be carry-over from other donors' samples.

The DNA of the CDR3 is TGTGCCAGCAGTCGGGACAGGCTCTACGAGCAGTACTTC. Amino acids: CASSRDRLYEQYF. The chain links TRBV11-2 to TRBJ2-7; 8 bases map to TRBD1. The CDR3 spans 13 residues. Germline V gene data show CDR1 as SGHAT and CDR2 as FQNNGV. V shed 6 bases, J shed 3 bases, and the junction held 4 bases outside the gene matches.

The chain couples TRBV18 to TRBJ2-1; 10 nucleotides line up with TRBD2. This CDR3 has 17 amino acids. CDR1 is KGHSH, CDR2 LQKENI, per germline. V was pared by 0 bases and J by 4 bases, with 6 bases of the junction left unmatched. The CDR3 DNA sequence: TGTGCCAGCTCACCACCAGCGGGAGGGTTACCATACAATGAGCAGTTCTTC. Amino acids: CASSPPAGGLPYNEQFF.

This rearrangement joins TRBV13 to TRBJ2-7; maybe TRBD1 (6 bases). This CDR3 comprises 14 residues. Germline V gene lookup returns CDR1 PRHDT and CDR2 FYEKMQ (reference sequence). V lost 0 bases and J 4 bases, leaving 10 bases between the germline ends. CDR3 bases: TGTGCCAGCAGCTTAGGCAGGGGCGGTTACGAGCAGTACTTC. It specifies CASSLGRGGYEQYF.